Listed below are T cell receptor beta chains from one sample, sequenced in a study of cytomegalovirus exposure and HLA in healthy donors. Only in-frame clones appear in the TCRdb table, and some are missing; sequencing was by immunoSEQ multiplex PCR. Of some 110,000 clones in the sample, 82% are singletons; the top ten hold roughly 1.6%. Sequenced input: PBMCs. The receptors were sampled from a man in his fifties or sixties in good health and CMV-seronegative. The CDR3 runs from the conserved cysteine through the conserved F or W. D genes are given only for firm matches. Size is stated for part of the rows, as once, few or many counts, or as a class when the clone is expanded.

TRBV19	TRBJ1-2	TRBD1	.	TGTGCCAGTAGTATAGGGGACAGGGAGAGCTATGGCTACACCTTC	CASSIGDRESYGYTF
TRBV10-1	TRBJ1-6	TRBD1	.	TGCGCCAGCAGCCCTACAGGGGTTGATTCACCCCTCCACTTT	CASSPTGVDSPLHF
TRBV28	TRBJ2-1	.	.	TGTGCCAGCGAAGGGGTCGATGAGCAGTTCTTC	CASEGVDEQFF
TRBV6-4	TRBJ2-1	TRBD2	.	TGTGCCAGCAGTGACTCCGGACTAGCGGTGCCGAATGAGCAGTTCTTC	CASSDSGLAVPNEQFF
TRBV5-5	TRBJ2-2	.	.	TGTGCCAGCAGCTTCGGGGACACGAACACCGGGGAGCTGTTTTTT	CASSFGDTNTGELFF
TRBV5-1	TRBJ2-2	.	few	TGCGCCAGCAGCTTGCGTCTAACTAACACCGGGGAGCTGTTTTTT	CASSLRLTNTGELFF
TRBV27	TRBJ1-5	.	.	TGTGCCAGCAGTTTATCGCGGGGGGGGCCCCAGCATTTT	CASSLSRGGPQHF
TRBV18	TRBJ2-5	.	.	TGTGCCAGCTCACCACCTAATTCGGAGACCCAGTACTTC	CASSPPNSETQYF
TRBV18	TRBJ1-5	.	.	TGTGCCAGCTCACCGAGTGCCTATAGCAATCAGCCCCAGCATTTT	CASSPSAYSNQPQHF
TRBV2	TRBJ2-4	.	.	TGTGCCAGCAGTTACGGACTTAAAAACATTCAGTACTTC	CASSYGLKNIQYF
TRBV7-2	TRBJ2-2	TRBD2	.	TGTGCCAGCAGCTTTAAGCGGGGGGAGAACACCGGGGAGCTGTTTTTT	CASSFKRGENTGELFF
TRBV6-4	TRBJ1-1	TRBD1	.	TGTGCCAGCAGGGACAGGGCGGGCACTGAAGCTTTCTTT	CASRDRAGTEAFF
TRBV5-6	TRBJ1-5	.	.	TGTGCCAGCAGCTTGACTTTGGGAGGGAATCAGCCCCAGCATTTT	CASSLTLGGNQPQHF
TRBV20-1	TRBJ1-1	TRBD1	.	TGCAGTCCCCCGGACAGGGGCAGGGCTTTCTTT	CSPPDRGRAFF